This passage covers 26 T cell receptor beta chains from one sample sequenced in a study of blood T cell repertoires in COVID-19. Only in-frame clones appear in the TCRdb table, and some are missing; sequencing was by immunoSEQ multiplex PCR. Here the sample spans almost 55,000 clones, about nine tenths being singletons. Specimen: peripheral blood. The receptor source for this set is a woman aged 40 to 50 with active COVID-19.

This clone has just one count. This chain uses TRBV11-2 with TRBJ2-3, with D unresolved. The CDR3 length is 15 residues. Germline CDR1 reads SGHAT; CDR2 reads FQNNGV. Trimming left V 1 base short and J 6 bases short, with 14 bases between. The CDR3 region is CASSLGGSNGDTQYF. The DNA of the CDR3 is TGTGCCAGCAGCTTAGGAGGTTCAAATGGGGATACGCAGTATTTT.

As to this clone: Other DNA sequences in the same sample also yield this CDR3. The chain links TRBV6-1 to TRBJ2-3; possibly TRBD1 for D (5 bases). The germline gives CDR1 MNHNS, CDR2 SASEGT. V lost 3 bases and J 3 bases, leaving 10 bases between the germline ends. The CDR3 is made up of 14 amino acids. For the CDR3, the DNA is TGTGCCAGCAGTGAGGGGCATGGAACAGATACGCAGTATTTT. Protein product: CASSEGHGTDTQYF.

With regard to this clone: Within the sample, other DNA sequences also encode this same CDR3. The V call is TRBV6-5, the J call TRBJ1-4, with TRBD1 matching over 7 bases. Losses at the gene ends were 4 bases for V and 8 bases for J; bases not matched to a gene: 10. Germline CDR1 MNHEY, CDR2 SVGAGI. The CDR3 consists of 15 residues. DNA for the CDR3: TGTGCCAGCAGTTTCACAACAGGGGTTTGGGAAAAACTGTTTTTT. It specifies CASSFTTGVWEKLFF.

The CDR3 sequence is CASSPTIDQPQHF. The CDR3 bases are TGTGCCAGCTCACCGACTATAGATCAGCCCCAGCATTTT. The J gene is TRBJ1-5, the V gene TRBV18, with unresolved D. CDR3 length: 13 residues. In germline, CDR1 is KGHSH, CDR2 LQKENI. V gave up 3 bases and J gave up 5 bases, with 8 bases separating them.

This clone occurred once. The gene calls are TRBV19 and TRBJ1-6; D is unclear. In germline, CDR1 is LNHDA, CDR2 SQIVND (reference sequence). This CDR3 has 15 amino acids. V was pared by 3 bases and J by 10 bases, with 16 bases between. The CDR3 sequence: CASSIGAAVKSPLHF. The DNA for the CDR3 is TGTGCCAGTAGTATTGGAGCGGCAGTAAAATCACCCCTCCACTTT. Combining the CDR3 with reference TRBV19 and TRBJ1-6 gives the whole variable domain DGGITQSPKYLFRKEGQNVTLSCEQNLNHDAMYWYRQDPGQGLRLIYYSQIVNDFQKGDIAEGYSVSREKKESFPLTVTSAQKNPTAFYLCASSIGAAVKSPLHFGNGTRLTVT.

The V call is TRBV5-1, the J call TRBJ2-7, with 8 bases that match TRBD1. The V gene's germline CDR1 is SGHRS and CDR2 YFSETQ. V dropped 4 bases and J dropped 0; count of bases not matched to a gene: 9. The CDR3 runs 16 residues. CDR3 in DNA: TGCGCCAGCAGCCCTTGGACAGGGCCTAGCTCCTACGAGCAGTACTTC. It translates to CASSPWTGPSSYEQYF.

This clone was found a few times. V usage is TRBV6-4 and J usage is TRBJ1-2; maybe TRBD1 (6 bases). Trimming removed 5 bases at V and 5 bases at J, with 9 bases between. Looked up from germline, CDR1 is MRHNA and CDR2 is SNTAGT. The CDR3 covers 12 residues. The CDR3 spells CASSRQVYGYTF. The CDR3 bases are TGTGCCAGCAGTAGACAGGTATATGGCTACACCTTC.

This chain joins TRBV6-5 and TRBJ2-3; 8 bases are a match to TRBD1. The CDR3 is made up of 15 amino acids. In germline, CDR1 is MNHEY, CDR2 SVGAGI. The V and J ends lost 6 bases and 6 bases, in that order; junction bases with no gene match: 11. The CDR3 nucleotides read TGTGCCAGCAGCCCAGCAGGGGGCAAGGGGGATACGCAGTATTTT. Residues: CASSPAGGKGDTQYF.

V usage is TRBV10-2 and J usage is TRBJ1-1; D unclear. In germline, CDR1 is WSHSY, CDR2 SAAADI. The CDR3 extends over 12 amino acids. V dropped 2 bases and J dropped 5 bases, with 6 bases sitting between them. CDR3 nucleotide sequence: TGCGCCAGCAGTGAGGAGTTTACTGAAGCTTTCTTT. As protein: CASSEEFTEAFF.

The J gene is TRBJ1-3, the V gene TRBV12-5, with TRBD1 as a possible D gene (5 bases). CDR1 is LGHNT, CDR2 FRNRAP, per germline. V was shortened by 2 bases and J by 0 bases, with 17 bases between the two germline ends. The CDR3 runs 18 residues. This CDR3 reads CASGLPSTVTHSGNTIYF. For the CDR3, the DNA is TGTGCTAGTGGTTTGCCATCGACAGTTACTCACTCTGGAAACACCATATATTTT. Filled out from reference TRBV12-5 and TRBJ1-3, the complete variable domain reads DARVTQTPRHKVTEMGQEVTMRCQPILGHNTVFWYRQTMMQGLELLAYFRNRAPLDDSGMPKDRFSAEMPDATLATLKIQPSEPRDSAVYFCASGLPSTVTHSGNTIYFGEGSWLTVV.

The chain links TRBV7-9 to TRBJ1-3; no reliable D call. CDR3 length equals 13 residues. CDR1 and CDR2 (germline): SEHNR, FQNEAQ (reference sequence). Trimming shortened V by 2 bases and J by 4 bases, and 6 bases separated the two germline ends. The CDR3 coding sequence is TGTGCCAGCAGCTTACGCAGAGGAAACACCATATATTTT. It codes for CASSLRRGNTIYF.

This rearrangement joins TRBV7-8 to TRBJ1-5; 8 nucleotides align to TRBD1. This CDR3 comprises 16 residues. Germline V gives CDR1 SGHVS, CDR2 FQNEAQ. With V trimmed by 6 bases and J by 7 bases, 14 bases remained unmatched. The CDR3, as DNA: TGTGCCAGCAGTCCCGGGACAGGCTGGGGGGGGCAGCCCCAGCATTTT. Its translation: CASSPGTGWGGQPQHF. Full variable domain (rest looked up from reference TRBV7-8 and TRBJ1-5): GAGVSQSPRYKVAKRGQDVALRCDPISGHVSLFWYQQALGQGPEFLTYFQNEAQLDKSGLPSDRFFAERPEGSVSTLKIQRTQQEDSAVYLCASSPGTGWGGQPQHFGDGTRLSIL.

The chain combines TRBV30 with TRBJ2-2; D perhaps matches TRBD1 (5 bases). Trimming took off 3 bases at V and 6 bases at J, with 11 bases between the two ends. CDR1 and CDR2 (germline): GTSNPN, SVGIG (reference sequence). CDR3 length equals 13 residues. The CDR3 nucleotides are TGTGCCTGGAGGATAGGGGTGTCCGGGGAGCTGTTTTTT. This sequence encodes CAWRIGVSGELFF.

The V gene is TRBV7-9, the J gene TRBJ1-5, with 9 positions matching TRBD1. J lost 3 bases, V lost 6 bases, and 6 bases had no gene match. This CDR3 is built from 15 residues. Germline CDR1 SEHNR, CDR2 FQNEAQ (reference sequence). The CDR3 bases are TGTGCCAGCAGTCTACAGGGGGCCATCAATCAGCCCCAGCATTTT. It encodes CASSLQGAINQPQHF.

The chain recombines TRBV9 with TRBJ2-5; TRBD2 matches at 10 bases. The CDR3 loop spans 17 amino acids. The germline gives CDR1 SGDLS, CDR2 YYNGEE. V was clipped by 0 bases and J by 2 bases; unmatched bases: 7. The CDR3 region is CASSVGAMTSGQETQYF. CDR3 sequence (DNA): TGTGCCAGCAGCGTAGGGGCCATGACTAGCGGGCAAGAGACCCAGTACTTC.

CDR3 amino acids: CASSAQGTYTDTQYF. Written as DNA, the CDR3 is TGTGCCAGCAGCGCACAGGGGACCTACACAGATACGCAGTATTTT. The rearrangement links TRBV27 to TRBJ2-3, with 7 positions matching TRBD1. Germline CDR1 is MNHEY and CDR2 is SMNVEV (reference sequence). The J segment lost 2 bases and the V segment lost 6 bases, leaving 8 bases of the junction unmatched. This CDR3 spans 15 amino acids.

V usage is TRBV11-1 and J usage is TRBJ2-5; the D is unclear. Germline CDR1 reads SGHAT; CDR2 reads FQDESV (reference sequence). The V gene lost 5 bases and the J gene lost 2 bases, with 9 bases spanning the gap. This CDR3 has 13 amino acids. In DNA form, the CDR3 reads TGTGCCAGCAGCCCCAACAGACAAGAGACCCAGTACTTC. Protein product: CASSPNRQETQYF.

The V and J genes are TRBV10-3 and TRBJ2-1; the D gene is possibly TRBD2 (6 bases). From germline, CDR1 is ENHRY and CDR2 SYGVKD. The V end lost 2 bases, the J end lost 15 bases, and 17 bases lay between the germline ends. This CDR3 region has 13 residues. The CDR3 DNA reads TGTGCCATCAGTGAGGCGGCCTGGGAGGATCCGTTCTTC. This codes for CAISEAAWEDPFF.

This chain uses TRBV4-3 with TRBJ2-3, with TRBD2 matching 9 bases. V lost 4 bases, J lost 2 bases, and 10 bases stayed unmatched. The length of the CDR3 is 17 residues. CDR1 and CDR2 from the germline V gene are LGHNA and YSLEER. This CDR3 is CASSPGGQREDTDTQYF. The CDR3 DNA is TGCGCCAGCAGCCCCGGGGGCCAGCGGGAGGACACAGATACGCAGTATTTT.

Only a few counts were recorded for this clone. The genes are TRBV12-3 or TRBV12-4 and TRBJ1-2; D not certain. This CDR3 has 12 amino acids. V was clipped by 2 bases and J by 3 bases, with 4 bases between them. CDR3 region: CASSLTDYGYTF. Here the CDR3 DNA reads TGTGCCAGCAGTTTAACGGACTATGGCTACACCTTC.

This chain connects TRBV5-1 to TRBJ2-1; possibly TRBD2 for D (7 bases). Between the trimmed V and J ends, which lost 7 bases and 2 bases, there was a span of 13 bases. There are 14 residues in the CDR3. CDR1 SGHRS and CDR2 YFSETQ come from the germline V gene. CDR3 sequence reads: CASSGGPPYNEQFF. CDR3 coding DNA: TGCGCCAGCTCCGGGGGGCCCCCCTACAATGAGCAGTTCTTC.

This rearrangement joins TRBV7-6 to TRBJ2-5; 10 nucleotides agree with TRBD1. V was pared by 5 bases and J by 7 bases, with 13 bases of the junction left unmatched. The CDR3 sequence is 16 residues long. The germline gives CDR1 SGHVS, CDR2 FNYEAQ. The CDR3 is CASSPFRDRGFVTQYF. The CDR3 DNA follows: TGTGCCAGCAGCCCCTTCCGGGACAGGGGTTTCGTGACCCAGTACTTC.

J is TRBJ1-1 and V is TRBV5-1, with a tentative D call TRBD1 (6 bases). This CDR3 is built from 16 residues. Germline CDR1 reads SGHRS; CDR2 reads YFSETQ. The V and J ends lost 0 bases and 0 bases respectively, with 12 bases between them. CDR3 nucleotide sequence: TGCGCCAGCAGCTTGGAGCAGGGGCCCATGAACACTGAAGCTTTCTTT. Translated: CASSLEQGPMNTEAFF.

As regards this clone: Compared with germline, one end of the junction differs, possibly owing to a read error. The chain links TRBV3-1 (or the pseudogene TRBV3-2) to TRBJ2-3; D remains ambiguous. The CDR3 extends over 11 amino acids. Germline V lookup: CDR1 LGHDT, CDR2 YNNKEL (reference sequence). The CDR3 spells CASSPPGGLVF. The CDR3 bases are TGTGCCAGCAGCCCACCTGGTGGCCTGGTATTT.

The chain employs TRBV5-1 and TRBJ2-6; the D is unclear. The CDR3 is made up of 17 amino acids. V lost 0 bases and J 0 bases, leaving 10 bases between the germline ends. The V gene's germline CDR1 is SGHRS and CDR2 YFSETQ. CDR3 sequence (DNA): TGCGCCAGCAGCTTGGGCACCTCGGTCTCTGGGGCCAACGTCCTGACTTTC. It translates to CASSLGTSVSGANVLTF. Together with reference TRBV5-1 and TRBJ2-6, the CDR3 gives the full variable domain: KAGVTQTPRYLIKTRGQQVTLSCSPISGHRSVSWYQQTPGQGLQFLFEYFSETQRNKGNFPGRFSGRQFSNSRSEMNVSTLELGDSALYLCASSLGTSVSGANVLTFGAGSRLTVL.

The rearrangement joins TRBV3-1 (or the pseudogene TRBV3-2) to TRBJ1-2; TRBD1 is a possible D gene (5 bases). This CDR3 is built from 14 residues. From germline, CDR1 is LGHDT and CDR2 YNNKEL (reference sequence). V lost 0 bases and J 4 bases, leaving 9 bases between the germline ends. The CDR3 is CASSQDRGSYGYTF. The CDR3 region has the DNA TGTGCCAGCAGCCAAGATCGGGGGAGCTATGGCTACACCTTC.